This paragraph reports one T cell receptor beta chain. What it recognizes is unknown. J was trimmed by 6 bases and V by 4 bases; bases with no gene match: 14. The CDR3 sequence is 17 residues long. CDR1 and CDR2 (germline): LGHDT, YNNKEL (reference sequence). Treatment in this sample: some 19 received Ad26.COV2.S at low or high dose, single or two shots; five or six received placebo; per-sample allocation not given. Material that was analyzed had been drawn on day 63 after the first vaccine or placebo injection. Built on an Ad26 vector, the vaccine expressed Wuhan-strain SARS-CoV-2 spike. This specimen belongs to a study of Ad26.COV2.S vaccination and SARS-CoV-2 variants. Turning to the study itself: Donor got 5x10^10 or 1x10^11 viral particles of Ad26.COV2.S.

Findings of the study overall: Similar non-spike TCR breadth was observed in recipients of vaccine and of placebo.

Sequencing was performed with immunoSEQ multiplex PCR; in TCRdb, only in-frame clones are kept and a portion is missing. Of about 380,000 clones listed, roughly 80% were seen once; the top ten hold approximately 7%. The sample consisted of peripheral blood, taken in a trial of Ad26.COV2.S vaccine versus placebo. This clonotype was obtained from a person aged 18 to 59 who received the Ad26.COV2.S COVID-19 vaccine or a placebo. The rearrangement joins TRBV3-1 (or the pseudogene TRBV3-2) to TRBJ2-3; 9 bases agree with TRBD2. CDR3 sequence (DNA): TGTGCCAGCAGCCCACGGCCTAGCGGGGTGGTCCGGGATACGCAGTATTTT. Residues: CASSPRPSGVVRDTQYF.